This TCR beta chain is drawn from a study of control samples from healthy donors and cancer patients. Clones were read by immunoSEQ multiplex PCR, and TCRdb kept only the in-frame ones, dropping some. Here the sample spans 150,000 to 200,000 clones, roughly 89% being singletons. The V and J ends lost 4 bases and 0 bases respectively, with 11 bases between them. The CDR3 loop spans 15 amino acids. Germline CDR1 SNHLY, CDR2 FYNNEI. Sequences were obtained from blood. This chain connects TRBV2 to TRBJ2-3; unclear D gene. The origin of this receptor is a woman aged 45-65 years in good health. CDR3 sequence: CASSVAGTSTDTQYF. Here the CDR3 DNA reads TGTGCCAGCAGTGTGGCAGGTACTAGCACAGATACGCAGTATTTT.